The clone carrying this TCR beta chain was detected a few times. Its antigen is unidentified. The data stem from a study of cytomegalovirus exposure and HLA in healthy donors. Germline loops: CDR1 SGHDT, CDR2 YYEEEE. CDR3 length: 13 amino acids. Between the trimmed V and J ends, which lost 6 bases and 3 bases, there was a span of 9 bases. In the PCR, 60 Vbeta and 13 Jbeta primers were used. The assay was immunoSEQ multiplex PCR, and TCRdb's table has in-frame clones only and misses some. The sample includes hundreds of thousands of clones, approximately 84% seen only once; the top ten take 0.58%. Study-wide findings and caveats: In a later analysis, several top co-occurrence clusters appeared linked to parvovirus B19, influenza, CMV and Epstein-Barr virus.

The source is a woman aged 40 to 50 in good health and CMV-seronegative. V gene TRBV5-6 combines with J gene TRBJ1-4; D call uncertain. Specimen: PBMCs. The CDR3 loop reads CASTRDPNEKLFF. Here the CDR3 DNA reads TGTGCCAGCACTCGGGATCCTAATGAAAAACTGTTTTTT.